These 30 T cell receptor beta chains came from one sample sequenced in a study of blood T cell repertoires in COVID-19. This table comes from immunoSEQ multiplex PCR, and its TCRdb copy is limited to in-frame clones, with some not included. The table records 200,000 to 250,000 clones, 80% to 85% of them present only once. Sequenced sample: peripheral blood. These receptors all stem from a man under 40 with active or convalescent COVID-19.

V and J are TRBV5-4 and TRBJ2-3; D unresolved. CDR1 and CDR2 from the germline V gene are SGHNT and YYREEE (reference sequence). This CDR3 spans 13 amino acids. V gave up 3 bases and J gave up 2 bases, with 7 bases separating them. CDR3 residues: CASSSRFTDTQYF. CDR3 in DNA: TGTGCCAGCAGCTCCAGGTTCACAGATACGCAGTATTTT.

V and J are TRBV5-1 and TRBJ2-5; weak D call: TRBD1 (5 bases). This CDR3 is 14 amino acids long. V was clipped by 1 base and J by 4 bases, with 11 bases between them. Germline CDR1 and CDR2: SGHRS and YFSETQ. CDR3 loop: CASSLMQGGETQYF. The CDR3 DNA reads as TGCGCCAGCAGCTTGATGCAGGGTGGAGAGACCCAGTACTTC.

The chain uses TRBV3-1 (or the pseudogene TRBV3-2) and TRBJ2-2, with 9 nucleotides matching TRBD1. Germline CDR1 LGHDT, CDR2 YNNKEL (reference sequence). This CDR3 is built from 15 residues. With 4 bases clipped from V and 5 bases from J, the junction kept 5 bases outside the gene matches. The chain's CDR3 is CASSPGQGRTGELFF. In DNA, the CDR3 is TGTGCCAGCAGCCCAGGACAGGGGAGGACCGGGGAGCTGTTTTTT.

CDR3 amino acids: CSANRGGYTEAFF. CDR3 bases: TGCAGCGCAAACAGGGGTGGGTACACTGAAGCTTTCTTT. V usage is TRBV29-1 and J usage is TRBJ1-1; 7 nucleotides align to TRBD1. The CDR3 is 13 amino acids. V dropped 7 bases and J dropped 3; count of bases not matched to a gene: 8. Germline V gene data show CDR1 as SQVTM and CDR2 as ANQGSEA.

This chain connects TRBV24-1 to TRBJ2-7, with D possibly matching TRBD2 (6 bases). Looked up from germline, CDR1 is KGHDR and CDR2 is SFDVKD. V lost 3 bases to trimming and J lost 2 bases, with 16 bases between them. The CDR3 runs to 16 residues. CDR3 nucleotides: TGTGCCACCAGTGATGCGGGTAAAGGAGGGGCCTACGAGCAGTACTTC. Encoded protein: CATSDAGKGGAYEQYF.

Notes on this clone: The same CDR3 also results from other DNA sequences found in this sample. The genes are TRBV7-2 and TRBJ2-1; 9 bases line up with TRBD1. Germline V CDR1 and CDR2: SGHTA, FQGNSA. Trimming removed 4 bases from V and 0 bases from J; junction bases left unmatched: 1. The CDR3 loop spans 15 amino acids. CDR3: CASSSDRGSYNEQFF. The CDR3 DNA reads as TGTGCCAGCAGCTCGGACAGGGGCTCCTACAATGAGCAGTTCTTC. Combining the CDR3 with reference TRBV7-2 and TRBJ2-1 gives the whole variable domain GAGVSQSPSNKVTEKGKDVELRCDPISGHTALYWYRQSLGQGLEFLIYFQGNSAPDKSGLPSDRFSAERTGGSVSTLTIQRTQQEDSAVYLCASSSDRGSYNEQFFGPGTRLTVL.

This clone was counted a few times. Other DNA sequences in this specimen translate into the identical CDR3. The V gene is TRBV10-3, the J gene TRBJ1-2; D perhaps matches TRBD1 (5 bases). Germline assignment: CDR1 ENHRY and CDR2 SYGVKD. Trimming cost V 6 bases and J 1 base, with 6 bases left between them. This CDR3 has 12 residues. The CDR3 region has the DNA TGTGCCATCAGCCAGGGTAACTATGGCTACACCTTC. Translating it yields CAISQGNYGYTF.

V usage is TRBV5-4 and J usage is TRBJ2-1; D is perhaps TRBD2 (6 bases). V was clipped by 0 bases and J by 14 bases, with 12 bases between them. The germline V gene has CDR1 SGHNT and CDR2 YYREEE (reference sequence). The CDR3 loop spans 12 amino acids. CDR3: CASSLGLGGEFF. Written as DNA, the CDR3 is TGTGCCAGCAGCTTGGGACTAGGAGGGGAGTTCTTC.

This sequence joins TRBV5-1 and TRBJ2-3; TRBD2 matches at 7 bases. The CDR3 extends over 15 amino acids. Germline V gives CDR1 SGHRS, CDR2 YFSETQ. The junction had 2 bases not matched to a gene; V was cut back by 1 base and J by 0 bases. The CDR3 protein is CASSLSGVSTDTQYF. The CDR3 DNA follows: TGCGCCAGCAGCTTGAGCGGGGTGAGCACAGATACGCAGTATTTT.

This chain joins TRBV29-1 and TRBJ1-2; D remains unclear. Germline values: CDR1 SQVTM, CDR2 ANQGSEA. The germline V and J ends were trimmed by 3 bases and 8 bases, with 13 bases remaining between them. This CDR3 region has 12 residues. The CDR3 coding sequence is TGCAGCGTTGAGGAAGAGGGCGCGGGCTACACCTTC. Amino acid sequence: CSVEEEGAGYTF.

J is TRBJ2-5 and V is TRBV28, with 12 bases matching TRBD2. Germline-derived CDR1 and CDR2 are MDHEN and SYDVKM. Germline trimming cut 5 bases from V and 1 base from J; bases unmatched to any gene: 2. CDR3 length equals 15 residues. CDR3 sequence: CASSLAGGGQETQYF. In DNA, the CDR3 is TGTGCCAGCAGTCTAGCGGGAGGGGGCCAAGAGACCCAGTACTTC.

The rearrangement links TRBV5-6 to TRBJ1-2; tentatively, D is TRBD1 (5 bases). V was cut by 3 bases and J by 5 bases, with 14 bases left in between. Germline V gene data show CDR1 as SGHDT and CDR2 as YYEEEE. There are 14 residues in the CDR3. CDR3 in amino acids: CASSSMPGRYGYTF. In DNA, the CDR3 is TGTGCCAGCAGCTCAATGCCAGGGCGGTATGGCTACACCTTC.

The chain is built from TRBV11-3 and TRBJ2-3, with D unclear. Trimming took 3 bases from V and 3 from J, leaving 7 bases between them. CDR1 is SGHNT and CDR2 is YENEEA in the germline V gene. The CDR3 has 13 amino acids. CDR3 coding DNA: TGTGCCAGCAGCTTCAAGCCGACAGATACGCAGTATTTT. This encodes CASSFKPTDTQYF.

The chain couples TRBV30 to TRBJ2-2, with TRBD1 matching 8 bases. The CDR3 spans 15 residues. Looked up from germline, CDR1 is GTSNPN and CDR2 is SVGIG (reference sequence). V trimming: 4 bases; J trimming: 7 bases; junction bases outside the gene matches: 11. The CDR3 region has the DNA TGTGCCTGGAAACTGGGGGACAGGAATGGCGGGGAGCTGTTTTTT. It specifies CAWKLGDRNGGELFF.

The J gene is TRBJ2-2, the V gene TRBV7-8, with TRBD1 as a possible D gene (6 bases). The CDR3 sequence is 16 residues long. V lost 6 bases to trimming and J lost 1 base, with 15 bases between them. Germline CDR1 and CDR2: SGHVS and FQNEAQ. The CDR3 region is CASSPQGLGNTGELFF. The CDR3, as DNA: TGTGCCAGCAGTCCACAGGGTCTAGGGAACACCGGGGAGCTGTTTTTT.

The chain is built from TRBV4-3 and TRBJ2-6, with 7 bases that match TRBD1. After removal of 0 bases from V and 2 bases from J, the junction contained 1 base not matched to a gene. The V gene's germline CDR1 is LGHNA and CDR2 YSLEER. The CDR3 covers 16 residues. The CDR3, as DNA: TGCGCCAGCAGCCAAGACGGGACAGCTGGGGCCAACGTCCTGACTTTC. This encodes CASSQDGTAGANVLTF.

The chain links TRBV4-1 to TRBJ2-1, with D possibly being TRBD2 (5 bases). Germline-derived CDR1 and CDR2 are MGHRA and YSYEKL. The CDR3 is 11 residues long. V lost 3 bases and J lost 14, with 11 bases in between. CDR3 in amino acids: CASSQTGAEFF. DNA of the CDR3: TGCGCCAGCAGCCAGACCGGAGCGGAGTTCTTC.

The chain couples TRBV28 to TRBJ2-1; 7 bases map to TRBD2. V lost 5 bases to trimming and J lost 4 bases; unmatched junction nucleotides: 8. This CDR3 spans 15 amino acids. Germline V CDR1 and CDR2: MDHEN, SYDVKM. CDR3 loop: CASSSPAGTYNEQFF. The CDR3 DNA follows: TGTGCCAGCAGTAGTCCAGCGGGAACTTACAATGAGCAGTTCTTC.

The CDR3 reads CASSPGEAYNEQFF. For the CDR3, the DNA is TGTGCCAGCTCACCCGGAGAGGCCTACAATGAGCAGTTCTTC. The chain recombines TRBV18 with TRBJ2-1; D remains unclear. Germline loops: CDR1 KGHSH, CDR2 LQKENI. Trimming cost V 3 bases and J 2 bases, with 8 bases left between them. CDR3 length: 14 residues. Complete variable domain (other parts from reference TRBV18 and TRBJ2-1): NAGVMQNPRHLVRRRGQEARLRCSPMKGHSHVYWYRQLPEEGLKFMVYLQKENIIDESGMPKERFSAEFPKEGPSILRIQQVVRGDSAAYFCASSPGEAYNEQFFGPGTRLTVL.

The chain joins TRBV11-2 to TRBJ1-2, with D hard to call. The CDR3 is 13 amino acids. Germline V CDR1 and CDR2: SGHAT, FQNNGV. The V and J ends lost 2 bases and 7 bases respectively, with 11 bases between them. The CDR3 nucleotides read TGTGCCAGCAGCTTAAAGCGGCGCCTTGGCTACACCTTC. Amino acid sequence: CASSLKRRLGYTF.

The CDR3 loop is CATGASVSGSGANSYNEQFF. CDR3 bases: TGTGCCACCGGGGCCTCAGTATCCGGTAGCGGAGCCAACTCCTACAATGAGCAGTTCTTC. This rearrangement joins TRBV24-1 to TRBJ2-1; a weak D match, TRBD2 (6 bases). This CDR3 has 20 residues. The ends were cut back, 9 bases at V and 0 bases at J, with 29 bases in the middle. Germline loops: CDR1 KGHDR, CDR2 SFDVKD.

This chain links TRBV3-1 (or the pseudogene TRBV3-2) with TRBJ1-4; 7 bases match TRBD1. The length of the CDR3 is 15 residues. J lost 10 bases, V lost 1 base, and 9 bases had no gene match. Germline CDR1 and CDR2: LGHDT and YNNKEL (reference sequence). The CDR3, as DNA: TGTGCCAGCAGCCAAGCTGGGGGGACAGTATTAAAACTGTTTTTT. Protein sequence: CASSQAGGTVLKLFF.

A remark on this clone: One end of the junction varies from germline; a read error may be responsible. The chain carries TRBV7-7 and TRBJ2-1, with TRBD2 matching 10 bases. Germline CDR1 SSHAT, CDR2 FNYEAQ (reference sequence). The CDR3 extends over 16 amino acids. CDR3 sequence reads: CASSLGQGLAPWEQFF. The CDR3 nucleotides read TGTGCTAGCAGCTTAGGGCAGGGACTAGCGCCTTGGGAGCAGTTCTTC.

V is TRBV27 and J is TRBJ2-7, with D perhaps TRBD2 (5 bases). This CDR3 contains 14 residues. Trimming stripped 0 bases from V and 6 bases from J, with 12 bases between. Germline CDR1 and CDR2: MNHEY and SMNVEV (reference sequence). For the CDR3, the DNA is TGTGCCAGCAGTTTATCGGCCTTCGAGGGCGAGCAGTACTTC. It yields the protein CASSLSAFEGEQYF.

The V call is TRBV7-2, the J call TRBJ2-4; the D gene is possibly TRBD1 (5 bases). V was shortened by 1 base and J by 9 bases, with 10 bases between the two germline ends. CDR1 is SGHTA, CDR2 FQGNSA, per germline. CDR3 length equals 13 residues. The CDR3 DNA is TGTGCCAGCAGCTTAGGGGGCCCGACCATTCAGTACTTC. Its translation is CASSLGGPTIQYF.

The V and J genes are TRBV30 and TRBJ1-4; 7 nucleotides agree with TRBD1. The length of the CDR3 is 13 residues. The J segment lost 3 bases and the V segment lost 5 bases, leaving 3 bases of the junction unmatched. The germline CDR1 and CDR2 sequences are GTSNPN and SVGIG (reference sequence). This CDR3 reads CAWETGSNEKLFF. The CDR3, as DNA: TGTGCCTGGGAGACAGGGTCTAATGAAAAACTGTTTTTT.

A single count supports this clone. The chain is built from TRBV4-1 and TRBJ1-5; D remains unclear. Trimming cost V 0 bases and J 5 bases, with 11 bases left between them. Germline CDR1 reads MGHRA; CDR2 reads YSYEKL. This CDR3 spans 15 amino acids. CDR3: CASSQDPARYQPQHF. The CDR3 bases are TGCGCCAGCAGCCAAGATCCTGCCAGGTATCAGCCCCAGCATTTT.

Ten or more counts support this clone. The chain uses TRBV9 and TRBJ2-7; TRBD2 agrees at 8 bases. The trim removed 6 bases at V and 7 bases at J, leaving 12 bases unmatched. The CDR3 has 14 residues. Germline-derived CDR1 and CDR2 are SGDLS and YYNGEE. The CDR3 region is CASKGVFGTREQYF. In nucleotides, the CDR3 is TGTGCCAGCAAAGGTGTTTTCGGGACTAGGGAGCAGTACTTC.

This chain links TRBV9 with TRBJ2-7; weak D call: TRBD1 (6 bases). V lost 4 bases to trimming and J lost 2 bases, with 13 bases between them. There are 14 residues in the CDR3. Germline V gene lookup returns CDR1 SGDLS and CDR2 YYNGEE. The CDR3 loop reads CASSYGQKAYEQYF. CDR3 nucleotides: TGTGCCAGCAGCTACGGACAGAAAGCCTACGAGCAGTACTTC.

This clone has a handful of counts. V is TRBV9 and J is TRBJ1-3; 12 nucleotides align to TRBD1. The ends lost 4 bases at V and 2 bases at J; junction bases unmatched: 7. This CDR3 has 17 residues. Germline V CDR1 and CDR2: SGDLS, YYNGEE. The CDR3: CASSIWDRGRTGNTIYF. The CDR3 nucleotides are TGTGCCAGCAGCATATGGGACAGGGGGCGTACTGGAAACACCATATATTTT.